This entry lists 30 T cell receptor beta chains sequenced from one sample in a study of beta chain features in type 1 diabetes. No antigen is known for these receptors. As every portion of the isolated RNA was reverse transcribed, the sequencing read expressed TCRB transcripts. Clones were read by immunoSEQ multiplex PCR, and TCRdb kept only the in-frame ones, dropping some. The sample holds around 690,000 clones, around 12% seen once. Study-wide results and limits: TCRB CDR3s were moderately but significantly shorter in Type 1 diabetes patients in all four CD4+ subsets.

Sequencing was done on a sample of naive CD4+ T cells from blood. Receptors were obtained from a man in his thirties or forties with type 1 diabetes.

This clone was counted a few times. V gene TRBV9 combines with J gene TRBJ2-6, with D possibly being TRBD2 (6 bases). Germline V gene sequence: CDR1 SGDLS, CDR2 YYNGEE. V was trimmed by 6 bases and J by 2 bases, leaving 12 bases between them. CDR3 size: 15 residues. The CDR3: CASNRGGTGANVLTF. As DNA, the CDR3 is TGTGCCAGCAACCGCGGAGGGACTGGGGCCAACGTCCTGACTTTC.

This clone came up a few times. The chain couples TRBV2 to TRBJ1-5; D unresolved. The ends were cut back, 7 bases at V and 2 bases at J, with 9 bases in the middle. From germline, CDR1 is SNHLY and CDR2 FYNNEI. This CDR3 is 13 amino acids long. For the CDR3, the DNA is TGTGCCAGCAAGTCGGGCCGCAATCAGCCCCAGCATTTT. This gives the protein CASKSGRNQPQHF.

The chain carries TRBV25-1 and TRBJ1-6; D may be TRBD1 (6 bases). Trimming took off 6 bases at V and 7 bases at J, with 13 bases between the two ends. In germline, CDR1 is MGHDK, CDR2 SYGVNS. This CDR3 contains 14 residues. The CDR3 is CASRGAARNSPLHF. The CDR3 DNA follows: TGTGCCAGCAGGGGGGCGGCACGCAATTCACCCCTCCACTTT.

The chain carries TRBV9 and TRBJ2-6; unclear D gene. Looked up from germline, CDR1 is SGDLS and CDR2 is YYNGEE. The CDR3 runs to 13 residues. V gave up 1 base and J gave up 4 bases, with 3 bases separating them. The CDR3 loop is CASSVQGANVLTF. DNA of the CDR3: TGTGCCAGCAGCGTACAGGGGGCCAACGTCCTGACTTTC.

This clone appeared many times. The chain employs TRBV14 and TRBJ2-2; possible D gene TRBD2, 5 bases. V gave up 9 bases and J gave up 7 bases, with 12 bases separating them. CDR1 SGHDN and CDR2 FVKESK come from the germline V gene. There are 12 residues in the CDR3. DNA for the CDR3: TGTGCCAGTACGGGATTCGGCGGGGAGCTGTTTTTT. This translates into CASTGFGGELFF.

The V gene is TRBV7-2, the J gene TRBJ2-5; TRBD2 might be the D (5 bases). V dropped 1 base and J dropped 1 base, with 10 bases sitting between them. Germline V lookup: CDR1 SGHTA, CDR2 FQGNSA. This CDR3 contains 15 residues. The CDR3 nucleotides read TGTGCCAGCAGCTTAGTAACCACTAGCCAAGAGACCCAGTACTTC. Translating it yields CASSLVTTSQETQYF.

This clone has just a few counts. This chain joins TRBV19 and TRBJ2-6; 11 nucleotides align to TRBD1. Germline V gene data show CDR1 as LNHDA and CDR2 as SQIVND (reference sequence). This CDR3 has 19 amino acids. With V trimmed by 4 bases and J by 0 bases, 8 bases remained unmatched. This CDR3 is CASSTLGQGALSGANVLTF. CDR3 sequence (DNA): TGTGCCAGTAGTACCCTTGGACAGGGGGCCCTCTCTGGGGCCAACGTCCTGACTTTC.

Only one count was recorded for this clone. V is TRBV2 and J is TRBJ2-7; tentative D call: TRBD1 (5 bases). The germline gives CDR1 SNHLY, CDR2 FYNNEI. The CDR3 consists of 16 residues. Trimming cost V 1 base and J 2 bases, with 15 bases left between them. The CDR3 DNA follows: TGTGCCAGCAGTGAAGGGAACCCAAAAGGGGCCTACGAGCAGTACTTC. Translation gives CASSEGNPKGAYEQYF.

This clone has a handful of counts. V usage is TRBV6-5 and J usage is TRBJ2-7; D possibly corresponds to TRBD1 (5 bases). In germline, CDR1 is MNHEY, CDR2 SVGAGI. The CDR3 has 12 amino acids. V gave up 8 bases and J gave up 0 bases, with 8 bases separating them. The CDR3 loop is CASRQSSYEQYF. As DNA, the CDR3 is TGTGCCAGCCGACAGAGCTCCTACGAGCAGTACTTC.

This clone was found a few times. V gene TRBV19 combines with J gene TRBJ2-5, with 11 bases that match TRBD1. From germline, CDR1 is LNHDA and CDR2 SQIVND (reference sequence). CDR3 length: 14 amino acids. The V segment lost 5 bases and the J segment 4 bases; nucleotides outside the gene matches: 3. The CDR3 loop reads CASSLGTGGETQYF. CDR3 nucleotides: TGTGCCAGTAGTTTGGGGACAGGGGGAGAGACCCAGTACTTC.

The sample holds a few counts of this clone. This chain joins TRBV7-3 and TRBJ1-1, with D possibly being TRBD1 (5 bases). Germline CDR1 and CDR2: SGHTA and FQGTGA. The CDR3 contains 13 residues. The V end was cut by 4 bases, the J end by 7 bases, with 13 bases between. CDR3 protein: CASSSDRDSEAFF. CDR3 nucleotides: TGTGCCAGCAGCTCTGACCGCGACAGTGAAGCTTTCTTT. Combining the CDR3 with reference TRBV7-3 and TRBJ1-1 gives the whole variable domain GAGVSQTPSNKVTEKGKYVELRCDPISGHTALYWYRQSLGQGPEFLIYFQGTGAADDSGLPNDRFFAVRPEGSVSTLKIQRTERGDSAVYLCASSSDRDSEAFFGQGTRLTVV.

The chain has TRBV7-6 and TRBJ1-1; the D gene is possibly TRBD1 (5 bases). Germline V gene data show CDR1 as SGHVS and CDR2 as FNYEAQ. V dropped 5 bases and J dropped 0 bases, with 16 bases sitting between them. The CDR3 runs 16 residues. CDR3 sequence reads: CASSQPGLGVNTEAFF. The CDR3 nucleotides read TGTGCCAGCAGCCAGCCGGGTTTAGGGGTGAACACTGAAGCTTTCTTT.

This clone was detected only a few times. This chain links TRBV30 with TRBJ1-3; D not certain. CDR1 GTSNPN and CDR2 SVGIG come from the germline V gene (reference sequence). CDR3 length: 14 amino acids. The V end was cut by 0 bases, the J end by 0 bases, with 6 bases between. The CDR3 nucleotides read TGTGCCTGGAGTGTAAAGAGCTCTGGAAACACCATATATTTT. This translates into CAWSVKSSGNTIYF.

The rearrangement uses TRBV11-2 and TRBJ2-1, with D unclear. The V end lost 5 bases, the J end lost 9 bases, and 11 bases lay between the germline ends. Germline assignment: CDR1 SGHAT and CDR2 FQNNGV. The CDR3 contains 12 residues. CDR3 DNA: TGTGCCAGCAGCCCCCCGTTAGGTGAGCAGTTCTTC. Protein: CASSPPLGEQFF.

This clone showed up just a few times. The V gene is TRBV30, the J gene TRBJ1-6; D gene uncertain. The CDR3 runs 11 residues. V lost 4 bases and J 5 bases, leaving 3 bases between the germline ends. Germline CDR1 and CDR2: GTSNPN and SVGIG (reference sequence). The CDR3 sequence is CAWTDNSPLHF. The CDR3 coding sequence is TGTGCCTGGACAGATAATTCACCCCTCCACTTT. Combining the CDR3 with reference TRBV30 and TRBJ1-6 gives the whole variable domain SQTIHQWPATLVQPVGSPLSLECTVEGTSNPNLYWYRQAAGRGLQLLFYSVGIGQISSEVPQNLSASRPQDRQFILSSKKLLLSDSGFYLCAWTDNSPLHFGNGTRLTVT.

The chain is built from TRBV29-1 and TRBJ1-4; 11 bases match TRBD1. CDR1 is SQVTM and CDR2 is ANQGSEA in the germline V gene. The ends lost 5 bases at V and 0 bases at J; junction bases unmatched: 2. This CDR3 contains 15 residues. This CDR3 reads CSVQGQGATNEKLFF. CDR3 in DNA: TGCAGCGTTCAGGGACAGGGGGCAACTAATGAAAAACTGTTTTTT.

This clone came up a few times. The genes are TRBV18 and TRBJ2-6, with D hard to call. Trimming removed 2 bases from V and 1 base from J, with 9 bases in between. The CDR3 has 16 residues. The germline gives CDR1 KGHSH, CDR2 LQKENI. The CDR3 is CASSPTSGSGANVLTF. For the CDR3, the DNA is TGTGCCAGCTCACCAACTTCGGGTTCTGGGGCCAACGTCCTGACTTTC. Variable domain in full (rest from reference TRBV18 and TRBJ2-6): NAGVMQNPRHLVRRRGQEARLRCSPMKGHSHVYWYRQLPEEGLKFMVYLQKENIIDESGMPKERFSAEFPKEGPSILRIQQVVRGDSAAYFCASSPTSGSGANVLTFGAGSRLTVL.

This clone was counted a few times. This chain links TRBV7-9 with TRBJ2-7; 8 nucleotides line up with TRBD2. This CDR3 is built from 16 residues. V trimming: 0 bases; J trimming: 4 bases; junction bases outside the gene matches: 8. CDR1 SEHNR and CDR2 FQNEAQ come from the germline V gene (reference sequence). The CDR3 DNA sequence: TGTGCCAGCAGCTTAGCTGCTAGCGGGTCGATTTACGAGCAGTACTTC. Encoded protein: CASSLAASGSIYEQYF.

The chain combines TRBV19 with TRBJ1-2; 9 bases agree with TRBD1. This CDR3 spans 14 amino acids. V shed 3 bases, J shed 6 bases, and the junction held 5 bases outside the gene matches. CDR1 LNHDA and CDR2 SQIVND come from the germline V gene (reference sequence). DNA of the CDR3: TGTGCCAGTAGTATTGGGGACAGGGAGGATGGCTACACCTTC. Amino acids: CASSIGDREDGYTF.

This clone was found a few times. The CDR3 region has the DNA TGTGCCAGCAGTGATTGGGACAGGGGCGCCTACGAGCAGTACTTC. It codes for CASSDWDRGAYEQYF. The V and J genes are TRBV2 and TRBJ2-7, with 10 bases matching TRBD1. The CDR3 covers 15 residues. V was clipped by 3 bases and J by 2 bases; unmatched bases: 4. In germline, CDR1 is SNHLY, CDR2 FYNNEI. Drawing the rest from reference TRBV2 and TRBJ2-7, the complete variable domain is EPEVTQTPSHQVTQMGQEVILRCVPISNHLYFYWYRQILGQKVEFLVSFYNNEISEKSEIFDDQFSVERPDGSNFTLKIRSTKLEDSAMYFCASSDWDRGAYEQYFGPGTRLTVT.

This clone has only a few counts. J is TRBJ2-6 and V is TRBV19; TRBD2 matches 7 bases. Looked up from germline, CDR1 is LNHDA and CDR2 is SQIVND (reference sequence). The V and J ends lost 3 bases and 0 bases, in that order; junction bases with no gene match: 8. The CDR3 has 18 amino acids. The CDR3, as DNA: TGTGCCAGTAGTATTGTTTCTAGCGGACACTCTGGGGCCAACGTCCTGACTTTC. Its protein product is CASSIVSSGHSGANVLTF.

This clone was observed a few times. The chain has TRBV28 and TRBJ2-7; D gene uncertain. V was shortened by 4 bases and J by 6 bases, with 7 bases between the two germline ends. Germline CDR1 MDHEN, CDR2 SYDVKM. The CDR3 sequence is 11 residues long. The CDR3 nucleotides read TGTGCCAGCAGTTACACGCCCGAGCAGTACTTC. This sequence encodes CASSYTPEQYF.

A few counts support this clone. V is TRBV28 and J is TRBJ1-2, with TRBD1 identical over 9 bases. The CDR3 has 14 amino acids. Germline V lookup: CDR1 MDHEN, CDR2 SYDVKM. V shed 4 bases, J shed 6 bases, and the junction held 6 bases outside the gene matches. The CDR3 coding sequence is TGTGCCAGCAGTTCCGCCGGGACAGGGCATGGCTACACCTTC. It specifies CASSSAGTGHGYTF.

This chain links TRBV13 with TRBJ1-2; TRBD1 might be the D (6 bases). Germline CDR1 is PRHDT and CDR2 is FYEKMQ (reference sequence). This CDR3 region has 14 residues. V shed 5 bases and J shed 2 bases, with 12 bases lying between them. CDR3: CASSARTGNYGYTF. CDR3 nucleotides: TGTGCCAGCAGCGCCCGTACAGGGAACTATGGCTACACCTTC.

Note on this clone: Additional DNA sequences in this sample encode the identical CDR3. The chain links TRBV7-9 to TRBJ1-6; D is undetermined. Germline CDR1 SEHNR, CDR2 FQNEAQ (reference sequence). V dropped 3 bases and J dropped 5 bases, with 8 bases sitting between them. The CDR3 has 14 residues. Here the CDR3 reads CASSLDGNNSPLHF. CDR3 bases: TGTGCCAGCAGCTTGGACGGGAATAATTCACCCCTCCACTTT.

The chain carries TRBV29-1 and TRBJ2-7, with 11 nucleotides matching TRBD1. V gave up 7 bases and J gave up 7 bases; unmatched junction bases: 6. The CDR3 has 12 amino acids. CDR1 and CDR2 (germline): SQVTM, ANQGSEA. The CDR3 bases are TGCAGCGCCGGGACAGGGGGGAGAGAGCAGTACTTC. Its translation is CSAGTGGREQYF.

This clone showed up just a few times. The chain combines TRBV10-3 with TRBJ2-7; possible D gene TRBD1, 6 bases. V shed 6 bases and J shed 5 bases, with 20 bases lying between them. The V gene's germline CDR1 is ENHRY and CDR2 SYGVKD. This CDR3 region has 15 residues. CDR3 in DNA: TGTGCCATCAGCGGTGACAGGCCAATAGGGGACGAGCAGTACTTC. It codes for CAISGDRPIGDEQYF.

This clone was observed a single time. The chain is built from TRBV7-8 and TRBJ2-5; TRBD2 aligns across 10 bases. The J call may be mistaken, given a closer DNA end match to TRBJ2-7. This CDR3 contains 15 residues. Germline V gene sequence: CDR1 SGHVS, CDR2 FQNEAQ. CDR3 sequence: CASSTRLAGSYEQYF. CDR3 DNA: TGTGCCAGCAGCACGAGACTAGCGGGCTCCTACGAGCAGTACTTC.

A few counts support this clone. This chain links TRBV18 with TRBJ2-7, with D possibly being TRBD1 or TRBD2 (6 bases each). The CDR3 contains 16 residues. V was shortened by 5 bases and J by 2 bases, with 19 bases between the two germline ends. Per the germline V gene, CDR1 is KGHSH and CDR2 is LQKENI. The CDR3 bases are TGTGCCAGCTCAGGACTACAGGGCCCAAGGACCTACGAGCAGTACTTC. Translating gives CASSGLQGPRTYEQYF.

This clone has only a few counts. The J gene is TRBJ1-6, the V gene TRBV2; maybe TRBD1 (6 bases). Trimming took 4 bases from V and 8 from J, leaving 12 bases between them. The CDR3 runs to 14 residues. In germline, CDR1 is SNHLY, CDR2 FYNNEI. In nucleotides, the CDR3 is TGTGCCAGCAGTGGGGGGCGGAGTTATTCACCCCTCCACTTT. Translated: CASSGGRSYSPLHF.